These T cell receptor beta chains were read from a single sample in a study of metastatic and nonmetastatic thyroid tumors. TCRdb re-called clones from the PCR reads using MiXCR. The table has 3,000 to 4,000 clones, roughly a fifth seen once. Sequencing was performed on tumor tissue. The receptor set was obtained from a male donor with papillary thyroid cancer or a benign thyroid nodule (not recorded which). Some clones in this sample may be carry-over from other donors' samples. Both conserved end residues are part of each CDR3. The D gene is left open where the match is weak. The size entry is marked missing in some rows and otherwise reads once, few, many or a size class.

TRBJ2-7	TRBV12-3/TRBV12-4	NA	TRBD1	CASSLNPWDRTGRGGEQYF	TGTGCCAGCAGTTTAAATCCCTGGGATAGGACAGGGCGAGGGGGCGAGCAGTACTTC
TRBJ2-7	TRBV27	NA	TRBD2	CASSSVAGDGEQYF	TGTGCCAGCAGTTCAGTAGCGGGAGATGGCGAGCAGTACTTC
TRBJ1-4	TRBV10-3	medium-sized	NA	CAISEKGGEKLFF	TGTGCCATCAGTGAGAAAGGAGGGGAAAAACTGTTTTTT
TRBJ1-6	TRBV6-1	NA	NA	CASSDGGHNSPLHF	TGTGCCAGCAGTGATGGGGGGCACAATTCACCCCTCCACTTT
TRBJ1-2	TRBV12-3/TRBV12-4	NA	NA	CASSGHYGYTF	TGTGCCAGCAGTGGACACTATGGCTACACCTTC
TRBJ2-7	TRBV30	many	NA	CAWSRLYEQYF	TGTGCCTGGAGTAGGCTCTACGAGCAGTACTTC
TRBJ2-1	TRBV29-1	medium-sized	NA	CSVEPAGEQFF	TGCAGCGTTGAACCGGCGGGAGAGCAGTTCTTC
TRBJ2-1	TRBV24-1	NA	TRBD1	CATRQGGYNEQFF	TGTGCCACCAGACAGGGGGGCTACAATGAGCAGTTCTTC
TRBJ2-1	TRBV6-6	few	TRBD1	CASSYTRGPSYNEQFF	TGTGCCAGCAGTTACACCAGGGGGCCCTCCTACAATGAGCAGTTCTTC
TRBJ1-1	TRBV7-2	NA	TRBD1	CASSLAPPGGWLAEAFF	TGTGCCAGCAGCTTAGCGCCTCCAGGGGGTTGGTTGGCTGAAGCTTTCTTT
TRBJ2-7	TRBV11-3	once	NA	CASSFRGRGKGEQYF	TGTGCCAGCAGCTTTCGGGGAAGGGGGAAAGGCGAGCAGTACTTC